The text below deals with one TCR beta chain. What it recognizes is unknown. CD8 cells regarded as naive lacked CD45RO, were positively chosen for CCR7, and omitted terminally differentiated effector memory CD45RA+ cells. Some 28,000 T cell genomes (around 190 ng DNA) went into each sorted-subset replicate. The repertoire was sequenced with immunoSEQ multiplex PCR; TCRdb's copy has only in-frame clones and lacks some. The table lists about 2.1 million clones, about 92% of them singletons. These data are taken from a study of shared clonotypes between healthy human individuals. Study-level points and caveats: Clonotypes not shared had lower generation probabilities than those common to all four donors. It was observed that approximately 5% of naive CD4 clonotypes were shared across several donors.

The CDR3 is 16 residues long. Germline assignment: CDR1 MDHEN and CDR2 SYDVKM. V lost 8 bases and J lost 7; bases outside the gene matches: 15. This chain connects TRBV28 to TRBJ2-1; the match to TRBD2 covers 9 bases. Sequenced input: naive CD8+ T cells from PBMCs. The TCR originated in a man between 18 and 29 years old in good health. Some clones in this sample may be carry-over from other donors' samples. The CDR3 here is CASRSRESGRYNEQFF. CDR3 DNA sequence: TGTGCCAGCCGCTCAAGGGAAAGCGGGAGGTATAATGAGCAGTTCTTC.